The 21 T cell receptor beta chains presented below share a single source sample, sequenced in a study of blood T cells in healthy people across ages. With a J-beta primer mix and a sample-barcoded 5' primer, a second PCR ran about 6 to 11 cycles. TCRdb re-called the 5' RACE reads through MiXCR, storing one row per CDR3 protein. The profile shows 550,000 to 650,000 distinct CDR3 sequences, roughly a quarter of them singletons. Separately, the same data were catalogued under a study of T cells of mothers and their children.

Material: blood. The receptors were sampled from a boy between 2 and 10 years old in good health.

V and J are TRBV7-2 and TRBJ2-3, with D possibly TRBD1 on 6 matching bases. The V end lost 5 bases, the J end lost 2 bases, and 17 bases lay between the germline ends. The V gene's germline CDR1 is SGHTA and CDR2 FQGNSA. This CDR3 contains 16 residues. This chain's CDR3 is CASSAGGSFYTDTQYF. CDR3 DNA: TGTGCCAGCAGCGCTGGGGGCTCCTTTTACACAGATACGCAGTATTTT.

CDR3 sequence: CASSRDRGRFGYTF. The CDR3, as DNA: TGTGCCAGCAGCAGGGACAGGGGAAGATTCGGCTACACCTTC. This rearrangement joins TRBV4-2 to TRBJ1-2; 10 positions match TRBD1. With 5 bases clipped from V and 8 bases from J, the junction kept 8 bases outside the gene matches. The CDR3 totals 14 residues. The germline V gene has CDR1 LGHNA and CDR2 YNFKEQ.

This rearrangement joins TRBV20-1 to TRBJ2-5, with a weak D call TRBD2 (6 bases). TRBJ2-7 matches the DNA end more closely, so the J call is doubtful. The CDR3 sequence is 13 residues long. CDR1 is DFQATT, CDR2 SNEGSKA, per germline (reference sequence). CDR3 amino acids: CSARSRGVYEQYF. The CDR3 DNA reads as TGCAGTGCTAGGTCGCGCGGGGTTTACGAGCAGTACTTC.

V and J are TRBV20-1 and TRBJ2-2, with 7 bases identical to TRBD1. The CDR3 is 16 amino acids. Looked up from germline, CDR1 is DFQATT and CDR2 is SNEGSKA (reference sequence). V shed 0 bases, J shed 3 bases, and the junction held 7 bases outside the gene matches. The CDR3 sequence is CSARDLRTGDTGELFF. DNA of the CDR3: TGCAGTGCTAGAGATCTAAGGACAGGAGACACCGGGGAGCTGTTTTTT.

In DNA form, the CDR3 reads TGTGCCAGTCACAGACAGGGGACCGGGGAGCTGTTTTTT. Protein product: CASHRQGTGELFF. The chain couples TRBV19 to TRBJ2-2, with 8 bases matching TRBD1. This CDR3 is built from 13 residues. V shed 8 bases and J 5 bases; nucleotides not matched to a gene: 4. Germline CDR1 reads LNHDA; CDR2 reads SQIVND (reference sequence).

This clonotype was found a few times. The V call is TRBV6-2 or TRBV6-3, the J call TRBJ2-5; the D call may be TRBD1 or TRBD2 (5 bases each). Germline V lookup: CDR1 MNHEY, CDR2 SVGEGT. The CDR3 length is 15 residues. V was cut by 6 bases and J by 7 bases, with 21 bases left in between. The CDR3 DNA follows: TGTGCCAGCAGGCTCTTACCTGGGGGAGTTGGGACCCAGTACTTC. Protein: CASRLLPGGVGTQYF.

The V gene is TRBV9, the J gene TRBJ2-1, with D hard to call. The DNA end lines up better with TRBJ2-5; the J call may be wrong. CDR3 length: 12 residues. Germline CDR1 reads SGDLS; CDR2 reads YYNGEE. The CDR3 nucleotides are TGTGCCAGCAGCGTAGAAAAGGGGACCCAGTACTTC. Its translation: CASSVEKGTQYF.

This clonotype was seen just once. The chain has TRBV27 and TRBJ2-1, with 7 bases that match TRBD2. J lost 6 bases, V lost 5 bases, and 7 bases had no gene match. The CDR3 is 14 residues long. Germline values: CDR1 MNHEY, CDR2 SMNVEV (reference sequence). The DNA for the CDR3 is TGTGCCAGCAGTCCCCAGGGAGGGATCAATGAGCAGTTCTTC. This gives the protein CASSPQGGINEQFF.

In this sample, this clonotype turned up a few times. V usage is TRBV19 and J usage is TRBJ2-1; 8 bases are shared with TRBD1. The junction had 4 bases not matched to a gene; V was cut back by 6 bases and J by 0 bases. This CDR3 is built from 15 residues. Germline V gene sequence: CDR1 LNHDA, CDR2 SQIVND (reference sequence). The DNA of the CDR3 is TGTGCCAGTAGCTACGGACAGGGCTCCTACAATGAGCAGTTCTTC. This sequence encodes CASSYGQGSYNEQFF.

This clonotype was detected only a few times. J is TRBJ2-1 and V is TRBV9; the D is unclear. This CDR3 comprises 12 residues. V gave up 0 bases and J gave up 7 bases, with 5 bases separating them. CDR1 SGDLS and CDR2 YYNGEE come from the germline V gene. CDR3 amino acids: CASSVDSNEQFF. CDR3 DNA sequence: TGTGCCAGCAGCGTAGACTCGAATGAGCAGTTCTTC.

This clonotype was observed a handful of times. This chain connects TRBV18 to TRBJ1-1, with no clear D. V was pared by 2 bases and J by 7 bases, with 17 bases between. Germline lookup yields CDR1 KGHSH and CDR2 LQKENI. The CDR3 consists of 15 residues. The CDR3 DNA is TGTGCCAGCTCACCAAAGCAGCGGGGAACAAGTGAAGCTTTCTTT. Its translation: CASSPKQRGTSEAFF.

A few counts support this clonotype. The rearrangement joins TRBV4-3 to TRBJ2-7; no clear D. The CDR3 is made up of 13 amino acids. Trimming took 4 bases from V and 2 from J, leaving 9 bases between them. Germline values: CDR1 LGHNA, CDR2 YSLEER. The CDR3 sequence: CASSPALTYEQYF. The CDR3 DNA sequence: TGCGCCAGCAGCCCAGCCCTAACCTACGAGCAGTACTTC.

A few counts support this clonotype. This chain uses TRBV12-3 or TRBV12-4 with TRBJ1-2; D is undetermined. This CDR3 is built from 12 residues. V was cut by 5 bases and J by 5 bases, with 9 bases left in between. DNA for the CDR3: TGTGCCAGCAGTCCCGAACTGTATGGCTACACCTTC. This encodes CASSPELYGYTF.

The chain couples TRBV4-3 to TRBJ1-1; unclear D gene. The CDR3 is 14 amino acids. With 4 bases removed from V and 0 bases from J, the gap between germline ends came to 9 bases. Germline assignment: CDR1 LGHNA and CDR2 YSLEER. CDR3 sequence reads: CASSPRRVNTEAFF. The CDR3 nucleotides read TGCGCCAGCAGCCCCCGTCGGGTGAACACTGAAGCTTTCTTT.

The rearrangement uses TRBV30 and TRBJ1-1, with D possibly matching TRBD1 (6 bases). V lost 6 bases, J lost 2 bases, and 16 bases lay in between. The germline gives CDR1 GTSNPN, CDR2 SVGIG (reference sequence). CDR3 length: 14 amino acids. The CDR3 here is CACVQGAFNTEAFF. The CDR3, as DNA: TGTGCCTGTGTACAGGGAGCCTTTAACACTGAAGCTTTCTTT. Full variable domain (outside the CDR3, taken from reference TRBV30 and TRBJ1-1): SQTIHQWPATLVQPVGSPLSLECTVEGTSNPNLYWYRQAAGRGLQLLFYSVGIGQISSEVPQNLSASRPQDRQFILSSKKLLLSDSGFYLCACVQGAFNTEAFFGQGTRLTVV.

A few counts support this clonotype. This chain uses TRBV14 with TRBJ1-6, with 7 positions matching TRBD1. CDR3 length: 19 residues. Germline V lookup: CDR1 SGHDN, CDR2 FVKESK. V lost 0 bases and J lost 9; bases outside the gene matches: 17. CDR3 sequence (DNA): TGTGCCAGCAGCCAAGATGTGGAGGGGGCGATTTTTAAGAGTTCACCCCTCCACTTT. Translation gives CASSQDVEGAIFKSSPLHF.

This chain joins TRBV19 and TRBJ2-1, with D maybe TRBD1 (6 bases). The J call may be in error: the DNA end matches TRBJ2-7 better. Germline lookup yields CDR1 LNHDA and CDR2 SQIVND (reference sequence). CDR3 length equals 14 residues. This chain's CDR3 is CASSFPDSTYEQYF. In DNA, the CDR3 is TGTGCCAGTAGTTTCCCGGACAGCACCTACGAGCAGTACTTC.

The chain joins TRBV6-6 to TRBJ2-1; 15 bases align to TRBD2. CDR3 size: 15 residues. CDR1 MNHNY and CDR2 SVGAGI come from the germline V gene (reference sequence). The J segment lost 12 bases and the V segment lost 5 bases, leaving 8 bases of the junction unmatched. CDR3 loop: CASSQGTSGRPRQFF. DNA for the CDR3: TGTGCCAGCAGTCAAGGGACTAGCGGGAGGCCTAGGCAGTTCTTC.

This clonotype showed up just a few times. The CDR3: CASSHPLHTQYF. The DNA for the CDR3 is TGTGCCAGCAGCCACCCCTTGCATACGCAGTATTTT. This chain joins TRBV7-2 and TRBJ2-3; D ambiguous. CDR3 length: 12 amino acids. Trimming took 5 bases from V and 7 from J, leaving 10 bases between them. Per the germline V gene, CDR1 is SGHTA and CDR2 is FQGNSA.

This clonotype was recorded a few times. The chain uses TRBV7-9 and TRBJ2-3, with D unresolved. The CDR3 consists of 12 residues. CDR1 is SEHNR, CDR2 FQNEAQ, per germline (reference sequence). V dropped 8 bases and J dropped 4 bases, with 10 bases sitting between them. CDR3 residues: CASGPLPDTQYF. CDR3 DNA sequence: TGTGCCAGCGGGCCCCTCCCAGATACGCAGTATTTT.

This sequence joins TRBV9 and TRBJ1-2, with D perhaps matching TRBD1 (5 bases). CDR3 length: 17 amino acids. Germline CDR1 reads SGDLS; CDR2 reads YYNGEE. V was clipped by 0 bases and J by 4 bases, with 19 bases between them. Written as DNA, the CDR3 is TGTGCCAGCAGCGTAGTTCAAGGGCAGGAAGGGACCTATGGCTACACCTTC. This sequence encodes CASSVVQGQEGTYGYTF. Together with reference TRBV9 and TRBJ1-2, the CDR3 gives the full variable domain: DSGVTQTPKHLITATGQRVTLRCSPRSGDLSVYWYQQSLDQGLQFLIQYYNGEERAKGNILERFSAQQFPDLHSELNLSSLELGDSALYFCASSVVQGQEGTYGYTFGSGTRLTVV.